The T cell receptor (beta chain) under discussion was sequenced for a study of blood T cell repertoires in COVID-19. For the study at large: From the United States, Italy and Spain came samples of acute and convalescent COVID-19.

Patients of the Seattle cohort, enrolled during active infection, were followed longitudinally. As originally analysed: Reference gene primer amplification yielded estimated nucleated cell counts. Data came from immunoSEQ multiplex PCR; TCRdb stores just in-frame clones and leaves some out. That table gives V, J and clone size, and the DNA gave D and trimming. Altogether 140,000 to 150,000 clones are present, about 88% being singletons, with the ten largest covering more than 2.5%. This TCR was recovered from a human donor with COVID-19, enrolled during active disease. The donor label of this sample is uncertain. The sample was peripheral blood.

The CDR3 here is CASSTTAGTGNEKLFF. CDR3 nucleotides: TGTGCCAGCAGCACCACCGCCGGGACAGGGAATGAAAAACTGTTTTTT. This rearrangement joins TRBV4-2 to TRBJ1-4, with 9 bases fitting TRBD1. This CDR3 has 16 amino acids. The ends lost 5 bases at V and 5 bases at J; junction bases unmatched: 9. Germline assignment: CDR1 LGHNA and CDR2 YNFKEQ.